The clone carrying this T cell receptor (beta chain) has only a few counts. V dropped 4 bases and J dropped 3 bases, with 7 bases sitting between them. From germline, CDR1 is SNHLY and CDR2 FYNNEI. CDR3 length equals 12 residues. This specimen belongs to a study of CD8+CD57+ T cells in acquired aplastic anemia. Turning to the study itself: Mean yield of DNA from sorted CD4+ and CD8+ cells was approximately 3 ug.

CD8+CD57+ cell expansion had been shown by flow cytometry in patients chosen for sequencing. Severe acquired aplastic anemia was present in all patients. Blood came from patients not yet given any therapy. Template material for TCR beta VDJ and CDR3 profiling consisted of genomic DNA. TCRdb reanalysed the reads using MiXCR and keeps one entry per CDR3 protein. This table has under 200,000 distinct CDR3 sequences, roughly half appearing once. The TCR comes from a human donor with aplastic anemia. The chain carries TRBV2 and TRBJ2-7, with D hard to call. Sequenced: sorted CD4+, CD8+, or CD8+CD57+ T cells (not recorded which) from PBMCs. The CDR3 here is CASSASLYEQYF. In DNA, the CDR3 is TGTGCCAGCAGTGCAAGTCTCTACGAGCAGTACTTC.